These T cell receptor beta chains were read from a single sample in a study of beta chain features in type 1 diabetes. The data were produced by immunoSEQ multiplex PCR, yet TCRdb's version contains in-frame clones alone and is incomplete. This sample has 390,000 or so clones; approximately 15% occur once, and the top ten carry under 0.04%. The sequenced material came from naive CD4+ T cells from blood. Source of these receptors: a man aged 25-40 years in good health. The CDR3 runs from the conserved cysteine through the conserved F or W. The order of the fields is V gene, J gene, clone size, D gene, CDR3 protein, CDR3 DNA. A D gene is named only where the DNA matches it firmly. Size is stated for part of the rows, as once, few or many counts, or as a class when the clone is expanded.

v_gene: TRBV19; j_gene: TRBJ2-1; abundance: NA; d_gene: TRBD2; CDR3aa: CASSIHTSGRRINEQFF; CDR3nt: TGTGCCAGTAGTATTCATACTAGCGGGAGGAGGATCAATGAGCAGTTCTTC
v_gene: TRBV9; j_gene: TRBJ1-5; abundance: NA; d_gene: NA; CDR3aa: CASSVGLGGNQPQHF; CDR3nt: TGTGCCAGCAGCGTAGGATTGGGGGGGAATCAGCCCCAGCATTTT
v_gene: TRBV6-5; j_gene: TRBJ2-4; abundance: few; d_gene: NA; CDR3aa: CASSSPAKNIQYF; CDR3nt: TGTGCCAGCAGTTCACCAGCCAAAAACATTCAGTACTTC
v_gene: TRBV5-1; j_gene: TRBJ1-2; abundance: few; d_gene: NA; CDR3aa: CATRDSTVGYTF; CDR3nt: TGCGCCACTCGGGACTCCACGGTCGGCTACACCTTC
v_gene: TRBV19; j_gene: TRBJ1-3; abundance: NA; d_gene: NA; CDR3aa: CASSETAITGNTIYF; CDR3nt: TGTGCCAGTAGCGAGACAGCTATTACTGGAAACACCATATATTTT
v_gene: TRBV12-5; j_gene: TRBJ1-5; abundance: NA; d_gene: TRBD1; CDR3aa: CASGVTGIQHF; CDR3nt: TGTGCTAGTGGTGTGACAGGGATCCAGCATTTT
v_gene: TRBV20-1; j_gene: TRBJ2-2; abundance: few; d_gene: NA; CDR3aa: CSAMTTGELFF; CDR3nt: TGCAGTGCTATGACGACCGGGGAGCTGTTTTTT
v_gene: TRBV4-3; j_gene: TRBJ2-3; abundance: few; d_gene: TRBD2; CDR3aa: CASSQNPTSGGAYTQYF; CDR3nt: TGCGCCAGCAGCCAAAACCCGACTAGCGGGGGGGCATATACGCAGTATTTT
v_gene: TRBV4-1; j_gene: TRBJ2-2; abundance: few; d_gene: NA; CDR3aa: CASSQAPGELFF; CDR3nt: TGCGCCAGCAGCCAAGCTCCCGGGGAGCTGTTTTTT
v_gene: TRBV5-4; j_gene: TRBJ2-3; abundance: NA; d_gene: TRBD2; CDR3aa: CASSFSGASTDTQYF; CDR3nt: TGTGCCAGCAGCTTTAGCGGGGCTAGCACAGATACGCAGTATTTT
v_gene: TRBV7-9; j_gene: TRBJ2-7; abundance: NA; d_gene: NA; CDR3aa: CASSFRGASASYEQYF; CDR3nt: TGTGCCAGCAGCTTTCGAGGGGCTAGCGCCTCCTACGAGCAGTACTTC
v_gene: TRBV4-3; j_gene: TRBJ2-3; abundance: NA; d_gene: TRBD2; CDR3aa: CASSQVGTSGGADTQYF; CDR3nt: TGCGCCAGCAGCCAAGTAGGGACTAGCGGGGGGGCAGATACGCAGTATTTT
v_gene: TRBV7-9; j_gene: TRBJ2-1; abundance: NA; d_gene: NA; CDR3aa: CASSFTTPYNEQFF; CDR3nt: TGTGCCAGCAGCTTCACGACACCCTACAATGAGCAGTTCTTC
v_gene: TRBV7-9; j_gene: TRBJ1-5; abundance: few; d_gene: NA; CDR3aa: CASSPGRDQPQHF; CDR3nt: TGTGCCAGCAGCCCAGGGCGAGATCAGCCCCAGCATTTT
v_gene: TRBV4-3; j_gene: TRBJ2-5; abundance: once; d_gene: NA; CDR3aa: CASSQDLGGPETQYF; CDR3nt: TGCGCCAGCAGCCAAGATTTGGGGGGGCCGGAGACCCAGTACTTC
v_gene: TRBV7-9; j_gene: TRBJ2-3; abundance: many; d_gene: NA; CDR3aa: CASSLGTGTDTQYF; CDR3nt: TGTGCCAGCAGCTTAGGAACAGGCACAGATACGCAGTATTTT
v_gene: TRBV7-2; j_gene: TRBJ2-5; abundance: NA; d_gene: TRBD2; CDR3aa: CASSRGLAVLSYQETQYF; CDR3nt: TGTGCCAGCAGCCGAGGACTAGCGGTCCTGTCGTACCAAGAGACCCAGTACTTC
v_gene: TRBV25-1; j_gene: TRBJ1-3; abundance: NA; d_gene: NA; CDR3aa: CASSVGSSGNTIYF; CDR3nt: TGTGCCAGCAGTGTGGGGAGCTCTGGAAACACCATATATTTT
v_gene: TRBV20-1; j_gene: TRBJ2-7; abundance: few; d_gene: NA; CDR3aa: CSATHSYEQYF; CDR3nt: TGCAGTGCTACTCACTCCTACGAGCAGTACTTC
v_gene: TRBV10-1; j_gene: TRBJ2-7; abundance: few; d_gene: NA; CDR3aa: CASGDGYEQYF; CDR3nt: TGCGCCAGCGGCGACGGGTACGAGCAGTACTTC
v_gene: TRBV5-4; j_gene: TRBJ2-3; abundance: NA; d_gene: NA; CDR3aa: CASSVSDTQYF; CDR3nt: TGTGCCAGCAGCGTTTCAGATACGCAGTATTTT
v_gene: TRBV7-8; j_gene: TRBJ1-6; abundance: NA; d_gene: TRBD1; CDR3aa: CASSFETGGISPLHF; CDR3nt: TGTGCCAGCAGCTTTGAGACAGGGGGAATTTCACCCCTCCACTTT
v_gene: TRBV5-1; j_gene: TRBJ2-5; abundance: few; d_gene: NA; CDR3aa: CASSKVKETQYF; CDR3nt: TGCGCCAGCAGCAAGGTGAAGGAGACCCAGTACTTC
v_gene: TRBV10-3; j_gene: TRBJ2-5; abundance: few; d_gene: NA; CDR3aa: CAISTGEAETQYF; CDR3nt: TGTGCCATCAGTACTGGGGAGGCAGAGACCCAGTACTTC
v_gene: TRBV4-3; j_gene: TRBJ2-7; abundance: few; d_gene: NA; CDR3aa: CASSQDDGVGYEQYF; CDR3nt: TGCGCCAGCAGCCAAGACGACGGAGTTGGCTACGAGCAGTACTTC
v_gene: TRBV30; j_gene: TRBJ2-5; abundance: NA; d_gene: NA; CDR3aa: CAWTNGGETQYF; CDR3nt: TGTGCCTGGACCAACGGGGGAGAGACCCAGTACTTC
v_gene: TRBV30; j_gene: TRBJ1-2; abundance: NA; d_gene: TRBD1; CDR3aa: CAWNRDRNYYGYTF; CDR3nt: TGTGCCTGGAACAGGGACAGAAACTACTATGGCTACACCTTC
v_gene: TRBV12-5; j_gene: TRBJ2-6; abundance: NA; d_gene: NA; CDR3aa: CASGSLAQGSGANVLTF; CDR3nt: TGTGCTAGTGGTTCACTTGCCCAGGGGTCTGGGGCCAACGTCCTGACTTTC
v_gene: TRBV4-3; j_gene: TRBJ2-2; abundance: NA; d_gene: TRBD1; CDR3aa: CASSPGQGVPPGELFF; CDR3nt: TGCGCCAGCAGCCCTGGACAGGGGGTTCCCCCCGGGGAGCTGTTTTTT
v_gene: TRBV4-1; j_gene: TRBJ2-3; abundance: few; d_gene: NA; CDR3aa: CASSQPMDTQYF; CDR3nt: TGCGCCAGCAGCCAACCCATGGATACGCAGTATTTT
v_gene: TRBV19; j_gene: TRBJ1-4; abundance: few; d_gene: NA; CDR3aa: CASSRDREKLFF; CDR3nt: TGTGCCAGTAGTAGAGATCGGGAAAAACTGTTTTTT
v_gene: TRBV18; j_gene: TRBJ2-7; abundance: NA; d_gene: NA; CDR3aa: CASSPQGGDTQYEQYF; CDR3nt: TGTGCCAGCTCTCCACAGGGTGGGGACACCCAATACGAGCAGTACTTC
v_gene: TRBV7-6; j_gene: TRBJ1-2; abundance: NA; d_gene: TRBD1; CDR3aa: CASSPGTDYGYTF; CDR3nt: TGTGCCAGCAGCCCCGGGACAGACTATGGCTACACCTTC
v_gene: TRBV13; j_gene: TRBJ1-4; abundance: few; d_gene: NA; CDR3aa: CASSFSRGREKLFF; CDR3nt: TGTGCCAGCAGCTTCTCCAGGGGACGGGAAAAACTGTTTTTT
v_gene: TRBV29-1; j_gene: TRBJ1-2; abundance: few; d_gene: NA; CDR3aa: CSVESWDGYTF; CDR3nt: TGCAGCGTTGAAAGCTGGGATGGCTACACCTTC
v_gene: TRBV30; j_gene: TRBJ1-2; abundance: few; d_gene: NA; CDR3aa: CASVWGNGYTF; CDR3nt: TGTGCCTCCGTCTGGGGGAACGGCTACACCTTC
v_gene: TRBV25-1; j_gene: TRBJ1-6; abundance: many; d_gene: NA; CDR3aa: CASTEGNSPLHF; CDR3nt: TGTGCCAGCACGGAGGGAAATTCACCCCTCCACTTT
v_gene: TRBV10-3; j_gene: TRBJ1-1; abundance: NA; d_gene: TRBD1; CDR3aa: CASQGLDTEAFF; CDR3nt: TGTGCCTCACAGGGGTTGGACACTGAAGCTTTCTTT
v_gene: TRBV7-2; j_gene: TRBJ2-1; abundance: few; d_gene: TRBD2; CDR3aa: CASSPGGMVLNEQFF; CDR3nt: TGTGCCAGCAGCCCCGGGGGGATGGTGTTGAATGAGCAGTTCTTC
v_gene: TRBV5-4; j_gene: TRBJ2-1; abundance: NA; d_gene: NA; CDR3aa: CASSLDSAEQFF; CDR3nt: TGTGCCAGCAGCTTGGATTCAGCTGAGCAGTTCTTC
v_gene: TRBV4-3; j_gene: TRBJ2-7; abundance: few; d_gene: NA; CDR3aa: CASSPFGRGEQYF; CDR3nt: TGCGCCAGCAGCCCCTTTGGAAGGGGCGAGCAGTACTTC
v_gene: TRBV7-8; j_gene: TRBJ2-1; abundance: NA; d_gene: TRBD2; CDR3aa: CASSPRRLAGGGDEQFF; CDR3nt: TGTGCCAGCAGCCCAAGGAGACTAGCGGGAGGCGGGGATGAGCAGTTCTTC
v_gene: TRBV19; j_gene: TRBJ1-5; abundance: few; d_gene: TRBD1; CDR3aa: CASSIRDRGNQPQHF; CDR3nt: TGTGCCAGTAGTATTCGGGACAGGGGTAATCAGCCCCAGCATTTT